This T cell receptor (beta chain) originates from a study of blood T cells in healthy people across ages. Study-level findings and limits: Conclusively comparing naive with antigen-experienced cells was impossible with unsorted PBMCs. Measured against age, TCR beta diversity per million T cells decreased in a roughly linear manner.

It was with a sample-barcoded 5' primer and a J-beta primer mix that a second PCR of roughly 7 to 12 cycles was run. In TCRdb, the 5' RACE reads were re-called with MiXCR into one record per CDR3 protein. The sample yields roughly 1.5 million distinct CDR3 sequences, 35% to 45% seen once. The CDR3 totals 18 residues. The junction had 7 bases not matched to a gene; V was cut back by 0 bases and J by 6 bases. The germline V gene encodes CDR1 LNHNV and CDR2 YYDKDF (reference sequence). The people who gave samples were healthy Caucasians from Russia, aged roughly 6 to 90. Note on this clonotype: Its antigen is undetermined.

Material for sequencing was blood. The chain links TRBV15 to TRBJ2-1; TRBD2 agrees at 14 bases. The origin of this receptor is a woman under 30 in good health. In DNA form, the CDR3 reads TGTGCCACCAGCAGAGAGGGACTAGCGGGGGTTCTAAGCAATGAGCAGTTCTTC. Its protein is CATSREGLAGVLSNEQFF.